This entry is about one TCR beta chain. This sample includes further DNA sequences coding for the same CDR3. The method was immunoSEQ multiplex PCR; TCRdb's version includes in-frame clones alone and lacks a portion of them. Of 150,000 to 200,000 clones listed, approximately 80% were seen once; the top ten hold 3% to 3.5%. The germline V gene has CDR1 SGHRS and CDR2 YFSETQ. V was clipped by 0 bases and J by 7 bases; unmatched bases: 1. There are 13 residues in the CDR3. The data stem from a study of blood T cell repertoires in COVID-19. The participants were between about 18 and 95 years old and came from 24 US areas.

The specimen sequenced was PBMCs or T cells enriched from blood (not recorded which). V and J are TRBV5-1 and TRBJ1-5, with 7 bases identical to TRBD1. The receptor was isolated from an older woman who had recovered from COVID-19. CDR3 DNA sequence: TGCGCCAGCAGCTTGGGACAGGGACAGCCCCAGCATTTT. Protein sequence: CASSLGQGQPQHF. Filled out from reference TRBV5-1 and TRBJ1-5, the complete variable domain reads KAGVTQTPRYLIKTRGQQVTLSCSPISGHRSVSWYQQTPGQGLQFLFEYFSETQRNKGNFPGRFSGRQFSNSRSEMNVSTLELGDSALYLCASSLGQGQPQHFGDGTRLSIL.